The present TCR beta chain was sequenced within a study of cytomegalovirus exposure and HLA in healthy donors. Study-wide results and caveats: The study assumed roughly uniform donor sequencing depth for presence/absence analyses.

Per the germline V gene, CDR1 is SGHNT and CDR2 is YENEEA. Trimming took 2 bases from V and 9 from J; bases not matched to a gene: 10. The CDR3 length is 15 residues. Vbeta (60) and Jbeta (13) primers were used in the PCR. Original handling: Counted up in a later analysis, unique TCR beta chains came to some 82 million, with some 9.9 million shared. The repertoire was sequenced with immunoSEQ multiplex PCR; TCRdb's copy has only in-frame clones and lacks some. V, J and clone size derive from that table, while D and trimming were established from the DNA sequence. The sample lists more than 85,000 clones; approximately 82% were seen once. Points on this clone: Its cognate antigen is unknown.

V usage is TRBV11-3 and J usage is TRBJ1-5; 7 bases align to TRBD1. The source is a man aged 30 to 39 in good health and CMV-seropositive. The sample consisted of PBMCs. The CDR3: CASSLTPLQGTPQHF. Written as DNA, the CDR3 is TGTGCCAGCAGCTTAACCCCATTACAGGGGACGCCCCAGCATTTT.